This record concerns one T cell receptor (beta chain) sequence. The antigen remains undetermined. The treatment is: some 19 received Ad26.COV2.S at low or high dose, single or two shots; about 5 received placebo; per-sample allocation not given. Sampling happened 63 days after the first vaccine or placebo injection. The vaccine antigen was prefusion-stabilized Wuhan SARS-CoV-2 spike. The CDR3 consists of 16 residues. Germline loops: CDR1 MGHDK, CDR2 SYGVNS. V was clipped by 3 bases and J by 1 base, with 14 bases between them. The sample is drawn from a study of Ad26.COV2.S vaccination and SARS-CoV-2 variants. Across the whole study: Each vaccinee took Ad26.COV2.S intramuscularly, once or twice 56 days apart.

Some clones are missing from TCRdb's copy, which holds only in-frame ones; the method was immunoSEQ multiplex PCR. The table lists some 340,000 clones, just over 85% of them singletons. Study-level points and caveats: Reported post-vaccination CD8+ and CD4+ T cell responses to spike showed substantial breadth.

Sample: peripheral blood, taken in a trial of Ad26.COV2.S vaccine versus placebo. This clonotype originated in a person between 18 and 65 years old who received the Ad26.COV2.S COVID-19 vaccine or a placebo. The chain couples TRBV25-1 to TRBJ2-3; a possible D gene is TRBD2 (6 bases). The CDR3 protein is CASSERVGGGTDTQYF. DNA of the CDR3: TGTGCCAGCAGTGAGAGGGTGGGGGGAGGCACAGATACGCAGTATTTT.